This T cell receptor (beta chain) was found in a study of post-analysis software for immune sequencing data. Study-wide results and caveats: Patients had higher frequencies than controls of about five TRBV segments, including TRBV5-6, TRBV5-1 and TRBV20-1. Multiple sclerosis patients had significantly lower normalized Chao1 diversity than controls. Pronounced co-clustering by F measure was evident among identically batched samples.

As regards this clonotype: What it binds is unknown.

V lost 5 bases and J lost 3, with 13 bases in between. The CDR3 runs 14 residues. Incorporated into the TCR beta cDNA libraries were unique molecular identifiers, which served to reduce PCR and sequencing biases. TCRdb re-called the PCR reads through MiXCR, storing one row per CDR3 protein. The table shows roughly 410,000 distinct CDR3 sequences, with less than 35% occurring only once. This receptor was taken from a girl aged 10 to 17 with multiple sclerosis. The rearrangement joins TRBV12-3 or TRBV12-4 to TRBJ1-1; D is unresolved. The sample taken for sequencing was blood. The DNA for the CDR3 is TGTGCCAGCAGTCTCGAAGGAAGATACACTGAAGCTTTCTTT. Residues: CASSLEGRYTEAFF.